The 27 T cell receptor beta chains in this list originate from one sample, sequenced in a study of blood T cell repertoires in COVID-19. Profiling relied on immunoSEQ multiplex PCR, and the TCRdb table lists in-frame clones only, not all of them. Among about 210,000 clones listed, about 83% were seen once. The sequenced sample was peripheral blood. The receptor source for this set is a woman in her forties with active or convalescent COVID-19.

The chain combines TRBV5-6 with TRBJ2-5; 11 nucleotides match TRBD1. This CDR3 has 15 residues. Germline trimming cut 4 bases from V and 2 bases from J; bases unmatched to any gene: 4. CDR1 SGHDT and CDR2 YYEEEE come from the germline V gene. The DNA for the CDR3 is TGTGCCAGCAGCGGTTGGGACAGGGGGCAAGAGACCCAGTACTTC. This gives the protein CASSGWDRGQETQYF.

This sequence joins TRBV29-1 and TRBJ2-5, with 8 bases that match TRBD1. Germline CDR1 is SQVTM and CDR2 is ANQGSEA. V gave up 6 bases and J gave up 4 bases; unmatched junction bases: 10. The CDR3 sequence is 14 residues long. DNA of the CDR3: TGCAGCGTCACAATTCAGGGGGCTGCAGAGACCCAGTACTTC. It codes for CSVTIQGAAETQYF. Looking up the rest from reference TRBV29-1 and TRBJ2-5 gives the full variable domain: SAVISQKPSRDICQRGTSLTIQCQVDSQVTMMFWYRQQPGQSLTLIATANQGSEATYESGFVIDKFPISRPNLTFSTLTVSNMSPEDSSIYLCSVTIQGAAETQYFGPGTRLLVL.

This sequence joins TRBV3-1 (or the pseudogene TRBV3-2) and TRBJ1-2; D is perhaps TRBD1 (5 bases). The germline V and J ends were trimmed by 0 bases and 1 base, with 12 bases remaining between them. This CDR3 is built from 16 residues. In germline, CDR1 is LGHDT, CDR2 YNNKEL (reference sequence). DNA of the CDR3: TGTGCCAGCAGCCAAGATGGGCAGGGCCTTAACTATGGCTACACCTTC. This gives the protein CASSQDGQGLNYGYTF.

The chain employs TRBV6-5 and TRBJ2-7, with D possibly matching TRBD1 (6 bases). The germline V gene encodes CDR1 MNHEY and CDR2 SVGAGI. The germline V and J ends were trimmed by 2 bases and 4 bases, with 9 bases remaining between them. CDR3 length: 13 amino acids. The DNA of the CDR3 is TGTGCCAGCAGTTACGGGACATTTTACGAGCAGTACTTC. This gives the protein CASSYGTFYEQYF.

In DNA, the CDR3 is TGCAGCGTTTCTAACTTGGACAGGGGTGGACCTGCCGGGGAGCTGTTTTTT. Residues: CSVSNLDRGGPAGELFF. V and J are TRBV29-1 and TRBJ2-2; the match to TRBD1 covers 9 bases. CDR3 length equals 17 residues. After removal of 5 bases from V and 6 bases from J, the junction contained 16 bases not matched to a gene. Germline V lookup: CDR1 SQVTM, CDR2 ANQGSEA.

The chain links TRBV11-3 to TRBJ1-1, with a tentative D call TRBD1 (5 bases). The ends were cut back, 3 bases at V and 6 bases at J, with 11 bases in the middle. Germline CDR1 and CDR2: SGHNT and YENEEA. The CDR3 length is 13 residues. The CDR3 loop reads CASSFGGVSEAFF. In DNA form, the CDR3 reads TGTGCCAGCAGCTTCGGGGGAGTTTCTGAAGCTTTCTTT.

The chain is built from TRBV19 and TRBJ1-2; 10 positions agree with TRBD1. The CDR3 contains 15 residues. J lost 4 bases, V lost 7 bases, and 9 bases had no gene match. Germline CDR1 is LNHDA and CDR2 is SQIVND (reference sequence). The CDR3 reads CASTDRGQGSYGYTF. The CDR3 bases are TGTGCCAGTACCGATAGGGGACAGGGGTCCTATGGCTACACCTTC.

The rearrangement joins TRBV15 to TRBJ1-2, with a possible D match to TRBD1 (5 bases). Per germline, CDR1 LNHNV and CDR2 YYDKDF (reference sequence). V was clipped by 0 bases and J by 5 bases, with 13 bases between them. This CDR3 spans 15 amino acids. The chain's CDR3 is CATSRDLQGFYGYTF. DNA for the CDR3: TGTGCCACCAGCAGAGATCTGCAGGGCTTTTATGGCTACACCTTC.

This chain links TRBV6-2 or TRBV6-3 with TRBJ1-6; D is possibly TRBD1 (5 bases). The CDR3 length is 19 residues. Trimming took off 1 base at V and 0 bases at J, with 16 bases between the two ends. Germline CDR1 and CDR2: MNHEY and SVGEGT. The CDR3 loop is CASSYFRGEKSSYNSPLHF. The CDR3 nucleotides read TGTGCCAGCAGTTACTTCCGGGGGGAGAAGAGCTCCTATAATTCACCCCTCCACTTT.

The rearrangement links TRBV28 to TRBJ1-2; 9 nucleotides line up with TRBD1. V was pared by 4 bases and J by 7 bases, with 7 bases of the junction left unmatched. Germline lookup yields CDR1 MDHEN and CDR2 SYDVKM. This CDR3 has 14 amino acids. This CDR3 is CASSSAGTGIGYTF. The DNA of the CDR3 is TGTGCCAGCAGTTCCGCCGGGACAGGGATTGGCTACACCTTC.

The rearrangement uses TRBV7-3 and TRBJ1-2; possible D gene TRBD1, 6 bases. Germline V lookup: CDR1 SGHTA, CDR2 FQGTGA. The CDR3 length is 15 residues. V was trimmed by 5 bases and J by 4 bases, leaving 17 bases between them. The CDR3 coding sequence is TGTGCCAGCAGCCCGTCAGGGGAGGGGCTCTATGGCTACACCTTC. This translates into CASSPSGEGLYGYTF.

This clone came up a few times. The chain links TRBV7-2 to TRBJ1-2; D ambiguous. The CDR3 is 13 residues long. Germline loops: CDR1 SGHTA, CDR2 FQGNSA. V dropped 3 bases and J dropped 8 bases, with 13 bases sitting between them. CDR3 loop: CASSFASPGGYTF. The CDR3 coding sequence is TGTGCCAGCAGCTTCGCATCTCCAGGCGGCTACACCTTC.

This chain uses TRBV6-5 with TRBJ2-1; 10 bases are a match to TRBD2. The trim removed 6 bases at V and 6 bases at J, leaving 2 bases unmatched. CDR3 size: 13 residues. Germline assignment: CDR1 MNHEY and CDR2 SVGAGI. CDR3 region: CASSTSGTNEQFF. In DNA form, the CDR3 reads TGTGCCAGCAGCACTAGCGGGACCAATGAGCAGTTCTTC.

The chain joins TRBV25-1 to TRBJ1-2, with 11 bases aligning to TRBD1. Trimming removed 4 bases from V and 4 bases from J; junction bases left unmatched: 8. The CDR3 loop spans 16 amino acids. CDR1 and CDR2 from the germline V gene are MGHDK and SYGVNS. The CDR3 is CASSVSWTGGGYGYTF. CDR3 coding DNA: TGTGCCAGCAGTGTTTCTTGGACAGGGGGCGGCTATGGCTACACCTTC.

The count of this clone is one. J is TRBJ2-5 and V is TRBV9; 8 bases align to TRBD1. In germline, CDR1 is SGDLS, CDR2 YYNGEE. Trimming cost V 3 bases and J 5 bases; bases outside gene matches: 12. The CDR3 totals 16 residues. In DNA form, the CDR3 reads TGTGCCAGCAGCGCGAATCCTCAGGGGGCTTTGGAGACCCAGTACTTC. The encoded protein is CASSANPQGALETQYF.

The V and J genes are TRBV7-6 and TRBJ1-6; D uncertain. V was shortened by 3 bases and J by 0 bases, with 12 bases between the two germline ends. This CDR3 has 17 amino acids. Germline CDR1 and CDR2: SGHVS and FNYEAQ. Here the CDR3 DNA reads TGTGCCAGCAGCTTGTGGGAGGCGAGCTCCTATAATTCACCCCTCCACTTT. This gives the protein CASSLWEASSYNSPLHF.

The rearrangement links TRBV5-1 to TRBJ2-7; D unresolved. This CDR3 has 14 amino acids. V lost 0 bases, J lost 1 base, and 8 bases lay in between. The germline V gene has CDR1 SGHRS and CDR2 YFSETQ. The CDR3 nucleotides read TGCGCCAGCAGCTTGGAACACAATTCCTACGAGCAGTACTTC. Amino acids: CASSLEHNSYEQYF.

The genes are TRBV28 and TRBJ2-5; TRBD2 matches at 7 bases. This CDR3 spans 14 amino acids. Germline CDR1 MDHEN, CDR2 SYDVKM. The V gene end was trimmed by 11 bases and the J gene end by 5 bases; junction bases not matched to a gene: 14. The CDR3 bases are TGTGCCTCTATGACGGGGGGACCTTGGGAGACCCAGTACTTC. Its protein product is CASMTGGPWETQYF.

This chain links TRBV7-3 with TRBJ1-6; 8 nucleotides match TRBD1. This CDR3 is built from 15 residues. Per the germline V gene, CDR1 is SGHTA and CDR2 is FQGTGA. The junction had 4 bases not matched to a gene; V was cut back by 2 bases and J by 7 bases. In DNA, the CDR3 is TGTGCCAGCAGCTTATCAGGACAGGGCAATTCACCCCTCCACTTT. It specifies CASSLSGQGNSPLHF.

The rearrangement links TRBV2 to TRBJ2-5; D is perhaps TRBD2 (6 bases). CDR1 and CDR2 (germline): SNHLY, FYNNEI. V gave up 3 bases and J gave up 4 bases, with 18 bases separating them. The length of the CDR3 is 16 residues. The CDR3 protein is CASSEIWSGSRETQYF. The CDR3 DNA reads as TGTGCCAGCAGTGAGATTTGGAGCGGGTCCCGAGAGACCCAGTACTTC.

V gene TRBV5-1 combines with J gene TRBJ2-1; D is perhaps TRBD2 (5 bases). The CDR3 contains 14 residues. V lost 2 bases, J lost 5 bases, and 11 bases lay in between. CDR1 and CDR2 (germline): SGHRS, YFSETQ. CDR3 DNA sequence: TGCGCCAGCAGCTTCGGACTCGTCGACAATGAGCAGTTCTTC. Translating gives CASSFGLVDNEQFF.

The chain has TRBV6-2 or TRBV6-3 and TRBJ1-2; 7 nucleotides agree with TRBD1. This CDR3 is built from 13 residues. The V gene end was trimmed by 5 bases and the J gene end by 3 bases; junction bases not matched to a gene: 3. Germline V gene data show CDR1 as MNHEY and CDR2 as SVGEGT. The CDR3 DNA sequence: TGTGCCAGCAGTAACAGGGGTGACTATGGCTACACCTTC. Its protein product is CASSNRGDYGYTF.

The rearrangement joins TRBV30 to TRBJ1-5; D possibly corresponds to TRBD1 (5 bases). The CDR3 consists of 13 residues. Germline CDR1 GTSNPN, CDR2 SVGIG (reference sequence). V was pared by 5 bases and J by 2 bases, with 10 bases between. The CDR3 DNA is TGTGCCTGGGGGGCAATGGGCAATCAGCCCCAGCATTTT. Translation: CAWGAMGNQPQHF.

CDR3 sequence: CAISTGTGNQPQHF. The CDR3 nucleotides are TGTGCCATCAGTACCGGGACAGGGAATCAGCCCCAGCATTTT. This rearrangement joins TRBV10-3 to TRBJ1-5; 9 bases line up with TRBD1. CDR1 ENHRY and CDR2 SYGVKD come from the germline V gene. The CDR3 has 14 amino acids. V was pared by 5 bases and J by 4 bases, with 3 bases of the junction left unmatched.

This chain joins TRBV14 and TRBJ2-7, with TRBD1 matching over 8 bases. V was clipped by 1 base and J by 6 bases; unmatched bases: 2. Per the germline V gene, CDR1 is SGHDN and CDR2 is FVKESK. The CDR3 length is 13 residues. CDR3 region: CASSQGTGIEQYF. As DNA, the CDR3 is TGTGCCAGCAGCCAAGGGACAGGGATCGAGCAGTACTTC. The full variable domain, completed using reference TRBV14 and TRBJ2-7, is EAGVTQFPSHSVIEKGQTVTLRCDPISGHDNLYWYRRVMGKEIKFLLHFVKESKQDESGMPNNRFLAERTGGTYSTLKVQPAELEDSGVYFCASSQGTGIEQYFGPGTRLTVT.

The chain carries TRBV27 and TRBJ2-7; 8 nucleotides line up with TRBD2. The CDR3 loop spans 15 amino acids. In germline, CDR1 is MNHEY, CDR2 SMNVEV (reference sequence). J lost 0 bases, V lost 2 bases, and 3 bases had no gene match. CDR3 bases: TGTGCCAGCAGTTTAAACGGGAGGGCCTCCTACGAGCAGTACTTC. This gives the protein CASSLNGRASYEQYF.

This rearrangement joins TRBV2 to TRBJ1-5; D may be TRBD1 (6 bases). Trimming took 6 bases from V and 0 from J, leaving 12 bases between them. Germline CDR1 SNHLY, CDR2 FYNNEI. The CDR3 loop spans 15 amino acids. The CDR3 nucleotides read TGTGCCAGCAGCATGACAGGAAATAGCAATCAGCCCCAGCATTTT. Translated: CASSMTGNSNQPQHF. Supplemented by reference TRBV2 and TRBJ1-5, the full variable domain reads EPEVTQTPSHQVTQMGQEVILRCVPISNHLYFYWYRQILGQKVEFLVSFYNNEISEKSEIFDDQFSVERPDGSNFTLKIRSTKLEDSAMYFCASSMTGNSNQPQHFGDGTRLSIL.